The 20 T cell receptor beta chains below all came from one sample that was sequenced in a study of PD-1 blockade in mismatch repair-deficient tumors (dated 2017 in TCRdb). The time point label, as the study defines it: peripheral blood before pembrolizumab. Receptors were amplified or captured by the immunoSEQ multiplex PCR assay. TCRdb re-hosts the immuneACCESS table, in-frame sequences only. Its copies lack some clones; in the studies checked, an unresolved V gene accounts for under half of them, and the cause for the rest is not known. Here the sample has 20,000 to 30,000 clones; approximately 84% occur a single time. 2.5% to 3.5% of the sample is held by the ten biggest clonotypes. Sequencing was performed on PBMCs, taken before pembrolizumab treatment. The receptors here all came from an adult with mismatch repair-deficient cancer.

CDR3 in amino acids: CAWSDRGTEAFF. The DNA of the CDR3 is TGTGCCTGGAGTGACAGGGGCACTGAAGCTTTCTTT. The V gene is TRBV30, the J gene TRBJ1-1; 7 positions agree with TRBD1. CDR1 is GTSNPN, CDR2 SVGIG, per germline (reference sequence). The trim removed 1 base at V and 4 bases at J, leaving 0 bases unmatched. CDR3 length equals 12 residues.

The J gene is TRBJ2-1, the V gene TRBV7-9; D perhaps matches TRBD1 (6 bases). Deletions cut 5 bases from V and 6 bases from J, with 23 bases between. Germline CDR1 and CDR2: SEHNR and FQNEAQ (reference sequence). The CDR3 extends over 17 amino acids. Here the CDR3 DNA reads TGTGCCAGCAGCCCCAACCCGGGGATAGGGGGTGGCAATGAGCAGTTCTTC. Translating it yields CASSPNPGIGGGNEQFF.

The chain combines TRBV11-2 with TRBJ1-6; D may be TRBD1 (5 bases). V was shortened by 0 bases and J by 9 bases, with 9 bases between the two germline ends. The germline V gene has CDR1 SGHAT and CDR2 FQNNGV. There are 14 residues in the CDR3. CDR3 nucleotides: TGTGCCAGCAGCTTAGATCACAGGTTTTCACCCCTCCACTTT. Amino acids: CASSLDHRFSPLHF.

The genes are TRBV28 and TRBJ1-5; TRBD1 matches 11 bases. V was pared by 4 bases and J by 3 bases, with 2 bases of the junction left unmatched. This CDR3 has 15 amino acids. Germline CDR1 is MDHEN and CDR2 is SYDVKM. CDR3 coding DNA: TGTGCCAGCAGTTGGGACAGGGGGTACAATCAGCCCCAGCATTTT. Residues: CASSWDRGYNQPQHF.

V is TRBV28 and J is TRBJ2-1, with TRBD2 matching 9 bases. CDR1 and CDR2 (germline): MDHEN, SYDVKM. The CDR3 consists of 16 residues. The trim removed 4 bases at V and 7 bases at J, leaving 11 bases unmatched. Here the CDR3 DNA reads TGTGCCAGCAGTTCTTTCCCTCAGCGGGAGGAGAATGAGCAGTTCTTC. It yields the protein CASSSFPQREENEQFF.

The genes are TRBV5-1 and TRBJ2-3, with TRBD2 matching 15 bases. CDR1 and CDR2 (germline): SGHRS, YFSETQ. V shed 5 bases, J shed 5 bases, and the junction held 15 bases outside the gene matches. The CDR3 is made up of 19 amino acids. The CDR3 spells CASSTGLAGGWLAQDTQYF. The CDR3 DNA sequence: TGCGCCAGCAGTACGGGACTAGCGGGAGGTTGGCTCGCACAAGATACGCAGTATTTT.

This clone was recorded once. The genes are TRBV7-6 and TRBJ1-3; a weak D match, TRBD1 (5 bases). The CDR3 is 16 amino acids. In germline, CDR1 is SGHVS, CDR2 FNYEAQ. Trimming shortened V by 4 bases and J by 0 bases, and 13 bases separated the two germline ends. This CDR3 reads CASSSRAPNSGNTIYF. The CDR3, as DNA: TGTGCCAGCAGCTCCAGGGCCCCTAACTCTGGAAACACCATATATTTT.

The chain uses TRBV2 and TRBJ1-5; D is possibly TRBD1 (5 bases). The V gene lost 6 bases and the J gene lost 5 bases, with 14 bases spanning the gap. Per the germline V gene, CDR1 is SNHLY and CDR2 is FYNNEI. The CDR3 spans 14 residues. Here the CDR3 reads CASSDLDSDQPQHF. DNA for the CDR3: TGTGCCAGCAGCGATCTTGACAGTGATCAGCCCCAGCATTTT.

The rearrangement links TRBV7-2 to TRBJ2-1; 8 bases align to TRBD2. The CDR3 loop spans 13 amino acids. Germline assignment: CDR1 SGHTA and CDR2 FQGNSA. J gave up 15 bases and V 5 bases, and 12 bases lay outside the gene matches. The CDR3 region is CASSRRGGNRLFF. DNA of the CDR3: TGTGCCAGCAGCCGCCGGGGGGGGAATCGATTGTTCTTC. The full variable domain, in which reference TRBV7-2 and TRBJ2-1 provide the parts outside the CDR3, is GAGVSQSPSNKVTEKGKDVELRCDPISGHTALYWYRQSLGQGLEFLIYFQGNSAPDKSGLPSDRFSAERTGGSVSTLTIQRTQQEDSAVYLCASSRRGGNRLFFGPGTRLTVL.

The V gene is TRBV11-1, the J gene TRBJ1-2, with D uncertain. Germline assignment: CDR1 SGHAT and CDR2 FQDESV (reference sequence). V was clipped by 4 bases and J by 2 bases, with 5 bases between them. The CDR3 extends over 12 amino acids. The CDR3 DNA reads TGTGCCAGCAGCTGGGCAAACTATGGCTACACCTTC. This sequence encodes CASSWANYGYTF. The full variable domain, in which reference TRBV11-1 and TRBJ1-2 provide the parts outside the CDR3, is EAEVAQSPRYKITEKSQAVAFWCDPISGHATLYWYRQILGQGPELLVQFQDESVVDDSQLPKDRFSAERLKGVDSTLKIQPAELGDSAMYLCASSWANYGYTFGSGTRLTVV.

This clone has just a few counts. The J gene is TRBJ2-7, the V gene TRBV5-4, with unresolved D. This CDR3 contains 13 residues. V lost 2 bases, J lost 3 bases, and 9 bases lay in between. The germline CDR1 and CDR2 sequences are SGHNT and YYREEE (reference sequence). CDR3 sequence (DNA): TGTGCCAGCAGCTTAGTCGGGTTCTACGAGCAGTACTTC. Translated: CASSLVGFYEQYF.

This CDR3 reads CASSIEQGLPRYNEQFF. The CDR3 region has the DNA TGTGCCAGTAGTATAGAGCAGGGGCTCCCTAGGTACAATGAGCAGTTCTTC. V and J are TRBV19 and TRBJ2-1; D possibly corresponds to TRBD1 (6 bases). V lost 0 bases, J lost 4 bases, and 16 bases lay in between. The CDR3 length is 17 residues. The germline CDR1 and CDR2 sequences are LNHDA and SQIVND (reference sequence).

In nucleotides, the CDR3 is TGCGCCAGCAGCCCCCCGGGACAGGGAGGCTACAATGAGCAGTTCTTC. This codes for CASSPPGQGGYNEQFF. The chain recombines TRBV5-1 with TRBJ2-1, with TRBD1 identical over 9 bases. Germline CDR1 and CDR2: SGHRS and YFSETQ. Trimming at V came to 4 bases and at J to 3 bases, leaving 8 bases not matched to a gene. CDR3 length: 16 amino acids.

V is TRBV6-5 and J is TRBJ1-4; D is possibly TRBD1 (6 bases). Trimming stripped 2 bases from V and 7 bases from J, with 14 bases between. Germline V gene data show CDR1 as MNHEY and CDR2 as SVGAGI. CDR3 length: 15 amino acids. The CDR3: CASSYGGRGGEKLFF. The CDR3 bases are TGTGCCAGCAGTTACGGGGGCAGGGGTGGTGAAAAACTGTTTTTT.

This sequence joins TRBV15 and TRBJ2-5; no definite D call. The germline V and J ends were trimmed by 1 base and 2 bases, with 5 bases remaining between them. The CDR3 covers 13 residues. CDR1 and CDR2 (germline): LNHNV, YYDKDF (reference sequence). CDR3 loop: CATSRGHQETQYF. DNA for the CDR3: TGTGCCACCAGCAGAGGACATCAAGAGACCCAGTACTTC.

V gene TRBV5-1 combines with J gene TRBJ2-5; D is ambiguous. The germline V gene encodes CDR1 SGHRS and CDR2 YFSETQ. Trimming removed 0 bases from V and 2 bases from J, with 8 bases in between. The CDR3 sequence is 14 residues long. The CDR3 nucleotides read TGCGCCAGCAGCTTGGTTCAGATGCAAGAGACCCAGTACTTC. It encodes CASSLVQMQETQYF.

V and J are TRBV7-3 and TRBJ2-3; 9 positions agree with TRBD2. Germline CDR1 and CDR2: SGHTA and FQGTGA. CDR3 length: 17 residues. Losses at the gene ends were 0 bases for V and 2 bases for J; bases not matched to a gene: 6. The chain's CDR3 is CASSLTGTSRFTDTQYF. The CDR3 DNA sequence: TGTGCCAGCAGCTTAACCGGGACTAGCCGATTCACAGATACGCAGTATTTT.

The V gene is TRBV5-1, the J gene TRBJ2-3; TRBD2 agrees at 7 bases. Germline V gene sequence: CDR1 SGHRS, CDR2 YFSETQ. The length of the CDR3 is 18 residues. J was trimmed by 3 bases and V by 0 bases; bases with no gene match: 13. The DNA of the CDR3 is TGCGCCAGCAGCTTGGATTGGGACTCGCGGGAGACGACAGATACGCAGTATTTT. This translates into CASSLDWDSRETTDTQYF.

The chain has TRBV28 and TRBJ1-5, with 12 bases matching TRBD1. This CDR3 has 16 residues. The trim removed 5 bases at V and 4 bases at J, leaving 6 bases unmatched. Germline assignment: CDR1 MDHEN and CDR2 SYDVKM. CDR3 loop: CASSPGTGGRNQPQHF. The CDR3 DNA follows: TGTGCCAGCAGTCCCGGGACAGGGGGCCGAAATCAGCCCCAGCATTTT.

The rearrangement uses TRBV11-3 and TRBJ1-2; D is ambiguous. Trimming shortened V by 1 base and J by 6 bases, and 9 bases separated the two germline ends. Germline V gives CDR1 SGHNT, CDR2 YENEEA. CDR3 length: 13 residues. CDR3 DNA: TGTGCCAGCAGCTTAGGAACAGAGAATGGCTACACCTTC. It encodes CASSLGTENGYTF.